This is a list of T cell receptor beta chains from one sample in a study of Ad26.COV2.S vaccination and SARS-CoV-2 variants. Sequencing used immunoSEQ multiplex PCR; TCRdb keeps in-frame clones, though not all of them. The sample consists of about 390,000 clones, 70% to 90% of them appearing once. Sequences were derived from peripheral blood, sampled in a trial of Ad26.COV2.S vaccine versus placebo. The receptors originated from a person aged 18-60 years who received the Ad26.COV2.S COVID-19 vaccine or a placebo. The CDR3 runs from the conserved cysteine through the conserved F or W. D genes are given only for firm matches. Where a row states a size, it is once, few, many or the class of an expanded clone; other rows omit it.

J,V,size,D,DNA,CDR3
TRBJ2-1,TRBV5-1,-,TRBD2,TGCGCCAGCAGCTTGGGCATCGCTAGCGGGGGTATCAAGTATGAGCAGTTCTTC,CASSLGIASGGIKYEQFF
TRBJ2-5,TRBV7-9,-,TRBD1,TGTGCCAGCAGCATAACAGACAGGGGGGAAGAGACCCAGTACTTC,CASSITDRGEETQYF
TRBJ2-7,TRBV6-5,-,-,TGTGCCAGCAGTAAGGGGAAAGGGAGCTCCTACGAGCAGTACTTC,CASSKGKGSSYEQYF
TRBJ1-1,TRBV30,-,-,TGTGCCTGGGGCGGGAGAGAAGCTTTCTTT,CAWGGREAFF
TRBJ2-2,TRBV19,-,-,TGTGCCAGTAACCCATCAAGGGTAGGAACCGGGGAGCTGTTTTTT,CASNPSRVGTGELFF
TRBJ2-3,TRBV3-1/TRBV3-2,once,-,TGTGCCAGCAGCCAGACGGGAGCGAACACAGATACGCAGTATTTT,CASSQTGANTDTQYF
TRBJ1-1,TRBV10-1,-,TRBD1,TGCGCCAGCCGCGGTGGGGACAGCCTAGAAGCTTTCTTT,CASRGGDSLEAFF
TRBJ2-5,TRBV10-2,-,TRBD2,TGCGCCAGCAGTTTCTCTACTAGCGGGGGGCCCCAAGAGACCCAGTACTTC,CASSFSTSGGPQETQYF
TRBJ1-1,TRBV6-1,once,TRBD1,TGTGCCAGCAGTGAAGCGGGGGGACAGAATTTGGACATGAACACTGAAGCTTTCTTT,CASSEAGGQNLDMNTEAFF
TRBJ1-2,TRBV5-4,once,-,TGTGCCAGCAGCTTCCTGGGTGGCTACACCTTC,CASSFLGGYTF
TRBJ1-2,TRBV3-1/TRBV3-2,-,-,TGTGCCAGCAGCCGCCTCACCCCCAAGGGCCGGGACTATGGCTACACCTTC,CASSRLTPKGRDYGYTF
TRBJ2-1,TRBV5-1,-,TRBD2,TGCGCCAGCAGCCCCCGACTAGCGGGGGGGGATGAGCAGTTCTTC,CASSPRLAGGDEQFF
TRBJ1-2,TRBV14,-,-,TGTGCCAGCAGCCAAGCCTCGACGGGACCCGGGGGCTACACCTTC,CASSQASTGPGGYTF
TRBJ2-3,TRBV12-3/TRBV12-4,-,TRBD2,TGTGCCACTACTAGCGGACTCCCAGATACGCAGTATTTT,CATTSGLPDTQYF
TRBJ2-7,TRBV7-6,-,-,TGTGCCAGCAGCCCCCGGTCGAGGGGGAAGTACGAGCAGTACTTC,CASSPRSRGKYEQYF
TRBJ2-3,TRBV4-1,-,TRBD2,TGCGCCAGCAGCCTAAGCGGGGCGACAGATACGCAGTATTTT,CASSLSGATDTQYF
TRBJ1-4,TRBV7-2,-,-,TGTGCCAGCAGCTTAACACCTGCAACTAATGAAAAACTGTTTTTT,CASSLTPATNEKLFF
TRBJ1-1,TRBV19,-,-,TGTGCCAGTAGTATCGACAGAAACACTGAAGCTTTCTTT,CASSIDRNTEAFF
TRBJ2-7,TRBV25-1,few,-,TGTGCCACTCTTCAACACAGCTCCTACGAGCAGTACTTC,CATLQHSSYEQYF
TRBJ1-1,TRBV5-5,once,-,TGTGCCAGCACGGGGGACCCGGGTGCTTTCTTT,CASTGDPGAFF
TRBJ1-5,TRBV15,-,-,TGTGCCACCAGCCAAGCGGGGGGTAGGCAGCCCCAGCATTTT,CATSQAGGRQPQHF
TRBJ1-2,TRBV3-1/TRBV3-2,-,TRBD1,TGTGCCAGCAGCCACAGGGACAGGGGCCAGCCTGCCTATGGCTACACCTTC,CASSHRDRGQPAYGYTF
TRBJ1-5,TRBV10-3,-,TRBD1,TGTGCCATCAGTGCAGGGGGCGGCAATCAGCCCCAGCATTTT,CAISAGGGNQPQHF
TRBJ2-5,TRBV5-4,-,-,TGTGCCAGCGCCAGGGGTAGCGGGCCAAGAGAAACCCAGTACTTC,CASARGSGPRETQYF
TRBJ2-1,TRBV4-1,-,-,TGCGCCAGCAGCCAATCTCAAGGGGCGTGGACCTACAATGAGCAGTTCTTC,CASSQSQGAWTYNEQFF
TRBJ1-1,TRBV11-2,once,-,TGTGCCAGCAGCTCCCCTAGGGGTCAAATTCGCGCCACTGAAGCTTTCTTT,CASSSPRGQIRATEAFF
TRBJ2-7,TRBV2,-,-,TGTGCCAGCAGTATAGGACTGGGAAGGCTACGGAAGCAGTACTTC,CASSIGLGRLRKQYF
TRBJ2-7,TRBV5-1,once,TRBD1,TGCGCCAGCAGGTATGCGGGACAGGGCTACGAGCAGTACTTC,CASRYAGQGYEQYF
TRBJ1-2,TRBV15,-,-,TGTGCCACCAGCAGAGATCGGGTTCAGGGGTGGGGCTACACCTTC,CATSRDRVQGWGYTF
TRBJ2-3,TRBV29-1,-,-,TGCAGCGCAGGGGGCCGGGGAGCGGGGGCCCGCACAGATACGCAGTATTTT,CSAGGRGAGARTDTQYF
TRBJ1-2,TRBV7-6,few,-,TGTGCCAGCAGCCCTAGTCGGGGCCCCATTTCCTTC,CASSPSRGPISF
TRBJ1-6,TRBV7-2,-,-,TGTGCCAGCAGCTTAGGTGGTACTCGATCCCTCCACTTT,CASSLGGTRSLHF
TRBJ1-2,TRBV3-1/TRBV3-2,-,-,TGTGCCAGCAGCCGGTCGGGGTACGCCTATGGCTACACCTTC,CASSRSGYAYGYTF
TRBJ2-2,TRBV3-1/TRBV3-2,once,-,TGTGCCAGCAGCCAAGATTCCATGACAACTTATACCGGGGAGCTGTTTTTT,CASSQDSMTTYTGELFF
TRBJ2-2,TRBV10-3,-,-,TGTGCCATCAGCGCGGGCAGGAACACCGGGGAGCTGTTTTTT,CAISAGRNTGELFF